Given below is one T cell receptor (beta chain) in context. In the study's own analysis: Amplification of reference gene primers was used by the study to estimate nucleated cell counts. Clones were read by immunoSEQ multiplex PCR, and TCRdb kept only the in-frame ones, dropping some. V, J and clone size reflect that table, while D and trimming were determined from the DNA. The table shows roughly 220,000 clones, with around 87% occurring only once. The data stem from a study of blood T cell repertoires in COVID-19. Study at large: Sources were T cells, B-cell-depleted T cells, or PBMCs; the material itself was cDNA or gDNA.

Participants reported their clinical history, and cohort assignment relied on those reports. CDR1 is LGHNA and CDR2 is YSLEER in the germline V gene. The CDR3 consists of 18 residues. V was shortened by 4 bases and J by 4 bases, with 25 bases between the two germline ends. The chain links TRBV4-3 to TRBJ2-5, with D possibly matching TRBD1 (5 bases). Input material: PBMCs or T cells enriched from blood (not recorded which). This TCR was recovered from a man aged 25-45 years who had been exposed to COVID-19. CDR3 sequence (DNA): TGCGCCAGCAGCCGCCTCTTCGGTCAGGGTATTGCTTTAGAGACCCAGTACTTC. Translation gives CASSRLFGQGIALETQYF.